Below are 9 T cell receptor beta chains sequenced from a single sample in a study of shared clonotypes between healthy human individuals. Produced via immunoSEQ multiplex PCR; TCRdb's table is partial and in-frame only. The sample has around 1,000,000 clones, 70% to 85% seen once; the top ten hold more than 0.85%. Input material: memory CD4+ T cells from PBMCs. Subset given: CD45RA-negative fraction. The origin of the receptors is a young man in good health. Some clones in this sample may be carry-over from other donors' samples.

The chain is built from TRBV5-1 and TRBJ1-2; TRBD1 agrees at 11 bases. Germline trimming cut 2 bases from V and 6 bases from J; bases unmatched to any gene: 3. The germline CDR1 and CDR2 sequences are SGHRS and YFSETQ. CDR3 size: 14 residues. The CDR3 loop reads CASSFGQGADGYTF. In DNA, the CDR3 is TGCGCCAGCAGCTTCGGACAGGGGGCGGATGGCTACACCTTC.

The V call is TRBV11-1, the J call TRBJ2-3; 7 bases are shared with TRBD2. Trimming removed 5 bases from V and 2 bases from J; junction bases left unmatched: 7. This CDR3 is built from 15 residues. Germline lookup yields CDR1 SGHAT and CDR2 FQDESV (reference sequence). CDR3 sequence: CASSVLAGVTDTQYF. The CDR3 region has the DNA TGTGCCAGCAGCGTTCTCGCGGGGGTCACAGATACGCAGTATTTT.

The rearrangement links TRBV9 to TRBJ2-7; the D call may be TRBD1 or TRBD2 (6 bases each). The V and J ends lost 0 bases and 1 base respectively, with 8 bases between them. The CDR3 has 14 residues. Germline V gene lookup returns CDR1 SGDLS and CDR2 YYNGEE. Here the CDR3 DNA reads TGTGCCAGCAGCGTAGCGGGGGCATCCTACGAGCAGTACTTC. This gives the protein CASSVAGASYEQYF.

The CDR3 protein is CASSRRLAGVGEQFF. Here the CDR3 DNA reads TGTGCCAGCAGCCGCCGACTAGCGGGAGTGGGTGAGCAGTTCTTC. This chain joins TRBV7-8 and TRBJ2-1; TRBD2 agrees at 12 bases. The length of the CDR3 is 15 residues. V was clipped by 5 bases and J by 9 bases; unmatched bases: 8. Germline-derived CDR1 and CDR2 are SGHVS and FQNEAQ.

The V and J genes are TRBV29-1 and TRBJ2-7; 8 bases match TRBD2. Germline V CDR1 and CDR2: SQVTM, ANQGSEA. The CDR3 is made up of 11 amino acids. V lost 7 bases and J lost 7; bases outside the gene matches: 6. CDR3 sequence: CSAGSGIEQYF. The CDR3 nucleotides read TGCAGCGCTGGTAGCGGGATTGAGCAGTACTTC.

This rearrangement joins TRBV11-2 to TRBJ1-2; D is uncertain. V lost 1 base, J lost 5 bases, and 17 bases lay in between. The CDR3 is 16 residues long. Germline loops: CDR1 SGHAT, CDR2 FQNNGV. The chain's CDR3 is CASSLVIASREYGYTF. The DNA of the CDR3 is TGTGCCAGCAGCTTAGTTATTGCTTCTCGGGAGTATGGCTACACCTTC.

This chain links TRBV7-2 with TRBJ2-3, with D tentatively TRBD2 (5 bases). The CDR3 has 15 amino acids. With 0 bases removed from V and 0 bases from J, the gap between germline ends came to 7 bases. CDR1 and CDR2 (germline): SGHTA, FQGNSA. CDR3 region: CASSLAGASTDTQYF. CDR3 DNA sequence: TGTGCCAGCAGCTTAGCGGGAGCTAGCACAGATACGCAGTATTTT.

The chain is built from TRBV5-1 and TRBJ2-5, with a tentative D call TRBD2 (6 bases). V lost 4 bases and J 3 bases, leaving 13 bases between the germline ends. This CDR3 comprises 14 residues. Germline loops: CDR1 SGHRS, CDR2 YFSETQ. The CDR3 DNA reads TGCGCCAGCAGCCGGACCGGGAGCGAAGAGACCCAGTACTTC. Protein: CASSRTGSEETQYF.

The genes are TRBV6-5 and TRBJ1-3; 7 positions agree with TRBD1. Germline loops: CDR1 MNHEY, CDR2 SVGAGI. This CDR3 is built from 15 residues. Trimming at V came to 2 bases and at J to 4 bases, leaving 5 bases not matched to a gene. The CDR3 spells CASSYGRGLGNTIYF. The DNA of the CDR3 is TGTGCCAGCAGTTACGGCAGGGGGTTAGGAAACACCATATATTTT.